These T cell receptor beta chains were read from a single sample in a study of blood T cell repertoires in COVID-19. Profiled with immunoSEQ multiplex PCR; TCRdb holds only in-frame clones, not every one. The sample lists about 68,000 clones, about 80% occurring once. The sequenced sample consisted of peripheral blood. The receptors originated from a human donor in a cohort sampled during active COVID-19. The conserved cysteine and the conserved F or W are not part of the CDR3 here. D genes are given only for firm matches.

D: TRBD1; J: TRBJ1-5; V: TRBV19; CDR3: ASSIRGRGSLNQPQH
D: TRBD2; J: TRBJ2-5; V: TRBV19; CDR3: ASSARTSGRRETQY
D: TRBD1; J: TRBJ2-3; V: TRBV18; CDR3: ASSPQTGVTDTQY
D: TRBD1; J: TRBJ2-7; V: TRBV15; CDR3: ATSSGPDRGGYEQY
D: TRBD1; J: TRBJ2-2; V: TRBV2; CDR3: ASRGDRATGELF
D: TRBD1; J: TRBJ2-7; V: TRBV7-9; CDR3: ASSLGGRQGGEQY
D: -; J: TRBJ2-7; V: TRBV21-1; CDR3: ASSKEGTGPNKPSSYEQY
D: -; J: TRBJ1-2; V: TRBV20-1; CDR3: SASNLGLGGYT
D: TRBD1; J: TRBJ2-6; V: TRBV27; CDR3: ASSPTDRGFSGANVLT
D: TRBD1; J: TRBJ2-3; V: TRBV28; CDR3: ASKPGQGAERERNTQY
D: TRBD1; J: TRBJ1-5; V: TRBV30; CDR3: AWSAGTVNQPQH
D: -; J: TRBJ1-1; V: TRBV10-3; CDR3: AISESQMNTEAF
D: -; J: TRBJ1-2; V: TRBV5-6; CDR3: ASSPLTGRYT
D: TRBD2; J: TRBJ2-1; V: TRBV6-2/TRBV6-3; CDR3: ASSYRRGTSNNEQF
D: -; J: TRBJ2-4; V: TRBV2; CDR3: ASTGLAKNIQY
D: -; J: TRBJ1-1; V: TRBV18; CDR3: ASSTGPMNTEAF
D: TRBD1; J: TRBJ1-2; V: TRBV19; CDR3: ASNDRVRSGYT
D: -; J: TRBJ1-4; V: TRBV28; CDR3: ASSLSLGLSTNEKLF
D: TRBD1; J: TRBJ1-4; V: TRBV18; CDR3: ASSQTGIYEKLF
D: TRBD1; J: TRBJ1-6; V: TRBV6-2/TRBV6-3; CDR3: ASSLRQGINSPLH
D: -; J: TRBJ2-2; V: TRBV11-2; CDR3: ASSLVGTWNTGELF
D: TRBD1; J: TRBJ1-5; V: TRBV2; CDR3: ASSDRGVGQPQH
D: TRBD1; J: TRBJ2-7; V: TRBV18; CDR3: ASSLNRGSPSYEQY
D: -; J: TRBJ2-7; V: TRBV20-1; CDR3: SASSRGEQY
D: -; J: TRBJ2-3; V: TRBV18; CDR3: ASSTGNERDTQY
D: TRBD1; J: TRBJ2-7; V: TRBV2; CDR3: ASSEARTGAYEQY
D: -; J: TRBJ1-2; V: TRBV2; CDR3: AGQMEGGVGGYT
D: TRBD1; J: TRBJ2-7; V: TRBV4-1; CDR3: ASSQESLLGTGTRYEQY
D: TRBD1; J: TRBJ1-2; V: TRBV5-1; CDR3: ASRAGTGDGYT
D: -; J: TRBJ2-2; V: TRBV28; CDR3: ASRLSGAPGELF
D: -; J: TRBJ2-5; V: TRBV2; CDR3: ASSVRSGTRETQY
D: -; J: TRBJ2-3; V: TRBV2; CDR3: ASSPTTSTDTQY
D: -; J: TRBJ2-7; V: TRBV6-1; CDR3: ASSENSNREHEQY
D: -; J: TRBJ2-5; V: TRBV24-1; CDR3: ATSDSPPPSDWAQY
D: TRBD2; J: TRBJ2-1; V: TRBV29-1; CDR3: SVPAGGRSFGEQF
D: TRBD1; J: TRBJ2-2; V: TRBV6-5; CDR3: ASSPGQGVGELF
D: -; J: TRBJ2-5; V: TRBV5-4; CDR3: ASSLPTAQETQY
D: TRBD1; J: TRBJ1-1; V: TRBV28; CDR3: ATTGDRVWITEAF
D: -; J: TRBJ1-2; V: TRBV5-1; CDR3: ASSPEGNYGYT
D: TRBD2; J: TRBJ2-5; V: TRBV5-4; CDR3: ASSLGAGGNQETQY
D: TRBD1; J: TRBJ1-2; V: TRBV28; CDR3: ASRGGQGRGGYT
D: -; J: TRBJ2-5; V: TRBV7-9; CDR3: ASSLTDPTQETQY
D: -; J: TRBJ2-5; V: TRBV6-2/TRBV6-3; CDR3: ASSVRGASVETQY
D: -; J: TRBJ2-1; V: TRBV6-2/TRBV6-3; CDR3: ASSSRLVFVDLGEQF
D: TRBD1; J: TRBJ2-5; V: TRBV29-1; CDR3: SVTFGRGHETQY
D: -; J: TRBJ2-4; V: TRBV13; CDR3: ASSLGAGAVENIQY
D: -; J: TRBJ2-2; V: TRBV16; CDR3: ASSQSSRGELF
D: TRBD1; J: TRBJ1-5; V: TRBV30; CDR3: AWSAAGGHQPQH
D: -; J: TRBJ2-3; V: TRBV7-9; CDR3: ASSLEAVPDTQY
D: TRBD1; J: TRBJ2-2; V: TRBV24-1; CDR3: ATSDLGGQGTAGELF
D: -; J: TRBJ2-1; V: TRBV12-3/TRBV12-4; CDR3: ASSLVAGNEQF
D: -; J: TRBJ2-4; V: TRBV7-9; CDR3: ASSPPRDGKNIQY
D: TRBD1; J: TRBJ2-7; V: TRBV6-5; CDR3: ASRRQGVDEQY
D: TRBD1; J: TRBJ2-3; V: TRBV5-1; CDR3: ASSFGDREWDTQY
D: -; J: TRBJ2-1; V: TRBV27; CDR3: ASSFAGVGLEQF